The rows below give T cell receptor beta chains drawn from one sample of a study of a mutant IDH1 vaccine in newly diagnosed glioma. Which antigens these TCRs recognize remains unknown. Here immunoSEQ multiplex PCR was the method, and the copy in TCRdb shows in-frame clones only, minus some. The table has roughly 28,000 clones, around 92% seen once; the top ten hold 20% to 25%. Here the sequenced sample was PBMCs, taken from a glioma patient whose treatment included an IDH1 peptide vaccine. Receptors were obtained from a man between 18 and 35 years old with glioma. Each CDR3 is given with its conserved first and last residue. D genes are given only for firm matches. Where a row states a size, it is once, few, many or the class of an expanded clone; other rows omit it.

clone_size,j_call,d_call,v_call,cdr3_nt,cdr3_aa
.,TRBJ2-7,TRBD2,TRBV4-1,TGCGCCAGCAGCCAAGATCGGGGGCTAGCGGGACTGGGAGCCTACGAGCAGTACTTC,CASSQDRGLAGLGAYEQYF
.,TRBJ2-1,TRBD2,TRBV2,TGTGCCAGCAGTGAAGAGCGGCTAGCGGGAGGTGGGGGGCAGTTCTTC,CASSEERLAGGGGQFF
.,TRBJ2-1,.,TRBV28,TGTGCCATCTTAGCGGAAGGGAATGAGCAGTTCTTC,CAILAEGNEQFF
few,TRBJ1-6,.,TRBV28,TGTGCCAGCACCTCATTCCCGGACCTACACGGGTCACCCCTCCACTTT,CASTSFPDLHGSPLHF
.,TRBJ1-1,TRBD1,TRBV30,TGTGCCTGGAATACGGACAGGGTTAAGACTGAAGCTTTCTTT,CAWNTDRVKTEAFF
.,TRBJ1-1,.,TRBV29-1,TGCAGCGTTAAACTAATGAACACTGAAGCTTTCTTT,CSVKLMNTEAFF
.,TRBJ1-5,.,TRBV6-1,TGTGCCAGCAGTCTCTCCTGGGATCAGCCCCAGCATTTT,CASSLSWDQPQHF
.,TRBJ2-3,TRBD1,TRBV11-1,TGTGCCAGCAGCTTAGGGACAGGAACAGATACGCAGTATTTT,CASSLGTGTDTQYF
.,TRBJ1-1,.,TRBV7-2,TGTGCCAGCAGCTTAGTTAGCAGGGGTGATGAAGCTTTCTTT,CASSLVSRGDEAFF
.,TRBJ2-7,.,TRBV2,TGTGCCAGCACAAACACGGGGCAGCAGTACTTC,CASTNTGQQYF
.,TRBJ2-2,TRBD1,TRBV6-5,TGTGCCAGCGGACAGGCTTCGAACACCGGGGAGCTGTTTTTT,CASGQASNTGELFF
.,TRBJ1-6,.,TRBV5-5,TGTGCCAGCAGCCTCACCTTGGGACGGCGGAGCTCCTATAATTCACCCCTCCACTTT,CASSLTLGRRSSYNSPLHF
once,TRBJ2-7,TRBD2,TRBV4-2,TGTGCCAGCAGCCCGGGAGGCGGGGACCTTTTGGACGAGCAGTACTTC,CASSPGGGDLLDEQYF
.,TRBJ2-7,TRBD1,TRBV7-9,TGTGCCAGCAGCCCCTCCGGGACAGGTCGCTACGAGCAGTACTTC,CASSPSGTGRYEQYF
.,TRBJ1-1,TRBD1,TRBV5-6,TGTGCCAGCAGCGTAATCAGGGGGACGGCTGAAGCTTTCTTT,CASSVIRGTAEAFF
.,TRBJ2-2,.,TRBV5-1,TGCGCCAGCAGCTTGGCGGGTTCGAACACCGGGGAGCTGTTTTTT,CASSLAGSNTGELFF
.,TRBJ1-2,.,TRBV5-1,TGCGCCAGCAGCTCAGCACAGGGTAGCTATGGCTACACCTTC,CASSSAQGSYGYTF
few,TRBJ1-6,.,TRBV27,TGTGCCAGCAGTCCCTGGAGCTCCTATAATTCACCCCTCCACTTT,CASSPWSSYNSPLHF
once,TRBJ1-1,TRBD1,TRBV7-8,TGTGCCAGCAGCGCGTCAGGGGGAATGAACACTGAAGCTTTCTTT,CASSASGGMNTEAFF
.,TRBJ2-5,TRBD1,TRBV5-1,TGCGCCAGCAGCTATGGACAGGGTGGGACCCAGTACTTC,CASSYGQGGTQYF
once,TRBJ2-1,.,TRBV19,TGTGCCAGCTCCCAGTCCCCCGGGGCATCATCCTACAATGAGCAGTTCTTC,CASSQSPGASSYNEQFF
.,TRBJ2-5,.,TRBV15,TGTGCCACCAGGGGACTCCGACAAGAGACCCAGTACTTC,CATRGLRQETQYF
.,TRBJ1-5,.,TRBV19,TGTGCCAGTAGTATGCTAATGCCGGGCAATCAGCCCCAGCATTTT,CASSMLMPGNQPQHF
.,TRBJ2-3,.,TRBV5-4,TGTGCCAGCAGCCTCCGGACCTCCTTCACAGATACGCAGTATTTT,CASSLRTSFTDTQYF
.,TRBJ2-2,TRBD2,TRBV9,TGTGCCAGCAGTCGGGAGGACACCGGGGAGCTGTTTTTT,CASSREDTGELFF
.,TRBJ2-2,.,TRBV9,TGTGCCAGCAGCGTAGCCCCCGGCTACCTCGGGGAGCTGTTTTTT,CASSVAPGYLGELFF
.,TRBJ1-5,.,TRBV4-3,TGCGCCAGCAGCCAAGAGATTAATCAGCCCCAGCATTTT,CASSQEINQPQHF
.,TRBJ2-6,.,TRBV6-1,TGTGCCAGCAGTGAAAGGAGCTCTGGGGCCAACGTCCTGACTTTC,CASSERSSGANVLTF
.,TRBJ2-2,TRBD2,TRBV14,TGTGCCAGCAGCCTCGGACTAGCGGGACGCGGGGAGCTGTTTTTT,CASSLGLAGRGELFF
few,TRBJ1-2,TRBD1,TRBV7-2,TGTGCCAGCAGCTTAGGGGACAGAAACTATGGCTACACCTTC,CASSLGDRNYGYTF
once,TRBJ1-1,TRBD1,TRBV2,TGTGCCAGCAGTGTGTATCGACGTTTGGACAGGGTGAACACTGAAGCTTTCTTT,CASSVYRRLDRVNTEAFF
.,TRBJ2-1,TRBD1,TRBV6-5,TGTGCCAGCAGTTACGGGACAGGCCCCCGGTTCTTC,CASSYGTGPRFF
.,TRBJ2-7,.,TRBV6-6,TGTGCCAGCAGCCCCGGGACCCCCGGGAGCGAGCAGTACTTC,CASSPGTPGSEQYF
.,TRBJ1-4,.,TRBV5-1,TGCGCCAGTAGGGACGGAGTTAATGAAAAACTGTTTTTT,CASRDGVNEKLFF
.,TRBJ2-7,TRBD2,TRBV7-9,TGTGCCAGCAGCCCACCAGCGGGAGATGGACCCTACGAGCAGTACTTC,CASSPPAGDGPYEQYF
.,TRBJ1-5,.,TRBV4-3,TGCGCCAGCAGCCAAGATGCGGGTTTACACAATCAGCCCCAGCATTTT,CASSQDAGLHNQPQHF
.,TRBJ2-1,TRBD2,TRBV6-4,TGTGCCAGCAGTGACTTGGCTAGCGGTTCCTACAATGAGCAGTTCTTC,CASSDLASGSYNEQFF
.,TRBJ1-2,.,TRBV5-6,TGTGCCAGCATCGGAGTGGGGTTTGGGGGTTTTGGCTACACCTTC,CASIGVGFGGFGYTF
.,TRBJ1-5,.,TRBV23-1,TGCGCCAGCACCCCTCAGCGAGGCCTGAGCAATCAGCCCCAGCATTTT,CASTPQRGLSNQPQHF
.,TRBJ1-1,.,TRBV4-2,TGTGCCAGCAGCCAAGGGCATATGAACACTGAAGCTTTCTTT,CASSQGHMNTEAFF
.,TRBJ1-2,.,TRBV30,TGTGCCTGGAGTCATGGGGCCGACTATGGCTACACCTTC,CAWSHGADYGYTF
.,TRBJ2-7,.,TRBV10-3,TGTGCCATCAGGGGTACAGGGCAGTACGAGCAGTACTTC,CAIRGTGQYEQYF
.,TRBJ2-1,TRBD2,TRBV13,TGTGCCAGCAGCCCCCTAGGGAGGAGCGGGAGTAATGAGCAGTTCTTC,CASSPLGRSGSNEQFF
.,TRBJ1-1,.,TRBV29-1,TGCAGCGTTGGAGGGGACACTGAAGCTTTCTTT,CSVGGDTEAFF
.,TRBJ1-1,TRBD1,TRBV7-9,TGTGCCAGCAGCTTAAACAGAGGACAGGGTGGGCGGGATACTGAAGCTTTCTTT,CASSLNRGQGGRDTEAFF
.,TRBJ1-1,.,TRBV18,TGTGCCAGCTCACCACCGGGGGCTAAGAACACTGAAGCTTTCTTT,CASSPPGAKNTEAFF
.,TRBJ2-1,.,TRBV5-1,TGCGCCAGCAGCCCGGAAGGGCTAGCGTCCCACGAGCAGTTCTTC,CASSPEGLASHEQFF
.,TRBJ2-1,TRBD1,TRBV5-1,TGCGCCAGCAGCTTGAGGACAGGGGGGTCCTACAATGAGCAGTTCTTC,CASSLRTGGSYNEQFF
.,TRBJ1-4,.,TRBV7-9,TGTGCCAGCAGCTCGAGGGGGGCTACTAATGAAAAACTGTTTTTT,CASSSRGATNEKLFF
once,TRBJ2-5,.,TRBV7-9,TGTGCCAGCAGCCCGGCCGGCCATGGGACCCAGTACTTC,CASSPAGHGTQYF
.,TRBJ2-7,.,TRBV5-1,TGCGCCAGCAGCACGGAAGTGAGTGACGAGCAGTACTTC,CASSTEVSDEQYF
.,TRBJ1-1,.,TRBV29-1,TGCAGCGTTGAAGGGCTCAGGGTTGGGGGCACTGAAGCTTTCTTT,CSVEGLRVGGTEAFF
.,TRBJ1-1,.,TRBV28,TGTGCCAGCAGTTTCATTGGACGGGTGAACACTGAAGCTTTCTTT,CASSFIGRVNTEAFF
.,TRBJ2-3,TRBD2,TRBV6-5,TGTGCCAGCAGTCCCGACCGACTAGCAGTCTATACGCAGTATTTT,CASSPDRLAVYTQYF
.,TRBJ2-7,TRBD2,TRBV6-5,TGTGCCAGCAGCCCAGAGCGGGAGGGCCCCTACGAGCAGTACTTC,CASSPEREGPYEQYF
.,TRBJ1-6,TRBD1,TRBV6-5,TGTGCCAGCAGTTACTCCGGGACAGGGAATCCACCCCTCCACTTT,CASSYSGTGNPPLHF
.,TRBJ1-6,.,TRBV19,TGTGCCAGTAGTGGCGGGACAAAATCGGCTTCACCCCTCCACTTT,CASSGGTKSASPLHF
.,TRBJ1-3,.,TRBV6-1,TGTGCCAGCAGGACGGACTATTCTGGAAACACCATATATTTT,CASRTDYSGNTIYF
once,TRBJ2-2,TRBD1,TRBV19,TGTGCCAGTAAGACAGCGGGACAGGGAAACACCGGGGAGCTGTTTTTT,CASKTAGQGNTGELFF